These 24 T cell receptor beta chains were sequenced from one sample in a study of Ad26.COV2.S vaccination and SARS-CoV-2 variants. Produced via immunoSEQ multiplex PCR; TCRdb's table is partial and in-frame only. The sample has some 320,000 clones; 86% are singletons. The treatment was: roughly 18 received Ad26.COV2.S at low or high dose, single or two shots; roughly five received placebo; per-sample allocation not given. Specimen acquisition occurred on day 63 following the initial vaccine or placebo injection. This specimen consisted of peripheral blood, obtained in a trial of Ad26.COV2.S vaccine versus placebo. All receptors derive from a person aged 18-65 years who received the Ad26.COV2.S COVID-19 vaccine or a placebo.

The rearrangement uses TRBV5-1 and TRBJ2-7, with D perhaps matching TRBD1 (5 bases). CDR1 and CDR2 (germline): SGHRS, YFSETQ. CDR3 length: 12 amino acids. V was pared by 5 bases and J by 0 bases, with 6 bases between. CDR3 region: CASRTDSYEQYF. As DNA, the CDR3 is TGCGCCAGCAGGACAGACTCCTACGAGCAGTACTTC.

DNA for the CDR3: TGTGCCAGCAGCCAACTGCCTGCAACTAATGAAAAACTGTTTTTT. Encoded protein: CASSQLPATNEKLFF. The rearrangement links TRBV4-2 to TRBJ1-4; D not certain. Between the trimmed V and J ends, which lost 2 bases and 0 bases, there was a span of 7 bases. The CDR3 totals 15 residues. From germline, CDR1 is LGHNA and CDR2 YNFKEQ.

This clone was detected only once. The rearrangement links TRBV5-8 to TRBJ2-2; D gene unclear. The CDR3 runs to 15 residues. Per the germline V gene, CDR1 is SGHTS and CDR2 is YDEGEE. V lost 0 bases to trimming and J lost 6 bases, with 12 bases between them. DNA for the CDR3: TGTGCCAGCAGCTTGGTTTTGGGCGGACCCGGGGAGCTGTTTTTT. Protein sequence: CASSLVLGGPGELFF.

The rearrangement uses TRBV7-2 and TRBJ2-1; maybe TRBD2 (5 bases). The V gene lost 5 bases and the J gene lost 6 bases, with 20 bases spanning the gap. The CDR3 loop spans 16 amino acids. The germline gives CDR1 SGHTA, CDR2 FQGNSA. In nucleotides, the CDR3 is TGTGCCAGCAGCCACAGAGGAGGCCTAATTTTCAATGAGCAGTTCTTC. Its translation: CASSHRGGLIFNEQFF.

The chain links TRBV6-5 to TRBJ1-5; D gene ambiguous. The V gene's germline CDR1 is MNHEY and CDR2 SVGAGI. The CDR3 totals 13 residues. V shed 6 bases and J shed 11 bases, with 17 bases lying between them. For the CDR3, the DNA is TGTGCCAGCAGGCTCCCCGGTGGTGGGGCCCAGCATTTT. It codes for CASRLPGGGAQHF.

The chain combines TRBV4-1 with TRBJ1-2, with D possibly TRBD1 on 5 matching bases. In germline, CDR1 is MGHRA, CDR2 YSYEKL. CDR3 size: 15 residues. Trimming stripped 1 base from V and 5 bases from J, with 14 bases between. This CDR3 reads CASSQGAGGRYGYTF. In DNA, the CDR3 is TGCGCCAGCAGCCAAGGGGCGGGGGGGAGGTATGGCTACACCTTC.

The CDR3 DNA reads as TGTGCCAGTAGTATAGGGTTCAGGGCAGATACGCAGTATTTT. Amino acids: CASSIGFRADTQYF. The genes are TRBV19 and TRBJ2-3, with D tentatively TRBD1 (5 bases). Germline loops: CDR1 LNHDA, CDR2 SQIVND (reference sequence). Trimming shortened V by 1 base and J by 4 bases, and 9 bases separated the two germline ends. The length of the CDR3 is 14 residues. The full variable domain, rest sourced from reference TRBV19 and TRBJ2-3, is DGGITQSPKYLFRKEGQNVTLSCEQNLNHDAMYWYRQDPGQGLRLIYYSQIVNDFQKGDIAEGYSVSREKKESFPLTVTSAQKNPTAFYLCASSIGFRADTQYFGPGTRLTVL.

This clone was seen a few times. The chain carries TRBV30 and TRBJ1-1, with D possibly matching TRBD1 (5 bases). The ends were cut back, 3 bases at V and 5 bases at J, with 13 bases in the middle. CDR3 size: 13 residues. Germline CDR1 is GTSNPN and CDR2 is SVGIG (reference sequence). In DNA form, the CDR3 reads TGTGCCTGGAGGTTGGGGAAGGGGACTGAAGCTTTCTTT. Translation: CAWRLGKGTEAFF.

The V call is TRBV29-1, the J call TRBJ1-2, with D possibly TRBD1 on 6 matching bases. CDR1 is SQVTM and CDR2 is ANQGSEA in the germline V gene. Trimming took off 4 bases at V and 7 bases at J, with 16 bases between the two ends. The CDR3 runs 13 residues. The CDR3 reads CSVVGGRGSGYTF. CDR3 DNA sequence: TGCAGCGTTGTCGGGGGCAGGGGAAGTGGCTACACCTTC.

The rearrangement uses TRBV10-3 and TRBJ2-7; 10 bases fit TRBD1. There are 18 residues in the CDR3. The V gene's germline CDR1 is ENHRY and CDR2 SYGVKD. The V gene end was trimmed by 2 bases and the J gene end by 1 base; junction bases not matched to a gene: 11. The CDR3 reads CAISEEGTGDRGSYEQYF. CDR3 coding DNA: TGTGCCATCAGTGAGGAAGGGACAGGGGATCGTGGGTCCTACGAGCAGTACTTC.

The chain combines TRBV5-4 with TRBJ1-5; maybe TRBD1 (5 bases). Germline lookup yields CDR1 SGHNT and CDR2 YYREEE (reference sequence). The ends were cut back, 1 base at V and 3 bases at J, with 17 bases in the middle. This CDR3 is built from 17 residues. CDR3 amino acids: CASSLLGREAHNQPQHF. DNA for the CDR3: TGTGCCAGCAGCTTGTTAGGCAGGGAGGCCCACAATCAGCCCCAGCATTTT.

The V and J genes are TRBV6-2 or TRBV6-3 and TRBJ2-7; 12 bases agree with TRBD1. After removal of 0 bases from V and 4 bases from J, the junction contained 1 base not matched to a gene. This CDR3 contains 15 residues. CDR1 and CDR2 from the germline V gene are MNHEY and SVGEGT. The CDR3 DNA reads TGTGCCAGCAGTTACTCGGGACAGGGGGCTTACGAGCAGTACTTC. This translates into CASSYSGQGAYEQYF.

The V call is TRBV19, the J call TRBJ1-3, with D uncertain. CDR1 and CDR2 from the germline V gene are LNHDA and SQIVND (reference sequence). Trimming took off 7 bases at V and 0 bases at J, with 10 bases between the two ends. The CDR3 sequence is 14 residues long. The CDR3 spells CASNPGHSGNTIYF. The CDR3 DNA is TGTGCCAGTAATCCGGGTCACTCTGGAAACACCATATATTTT.

The gene calls are TRBV18 and TRBJ1-2; D ambiguous. This CDR3 is 13 amino acids long. V was pared by 2 bases and J by 4 bases, with 8 bases between. Germline values: CDR1 KGHSH, CDR2 LQKENI. CDR3 protein: CASSPETTYGYTF. CDR3 DNA: TGTGCCAGCTCACCAGAGACAACCTATGGCTACACCTTC.

The gene calls are TRBV19 and TRBJ1-1, with D possibly being TRBD1 (5 bases). The CDR3 has 15 residues. From germline, CDR1 is LNHDA and CDR2 SQIVND (reference sequence). The V gene lost 4 bases and the J gene lost 4 bases, with 16 bases spanning the gap. CDR3 sequence: CASSKGRQGSTEAFF. The CDR3 DNA follows: TGTGCCAGTAGTAAGGGGAGGCAGGGAAGCACTGAAGCTTTCTTT.

The genes are TRBV19 and TRBJ1-5; 8 bases map to TRBD1. The ends lost 6 bases at V and 3 bases at J; junction bases unmatched: 4. The germline V gene has CDR1 LNHDA and CDR2 SQIVND (reference sequence). The CDR3 totals 14 residues. The CDR3: CASRDRDYNQPQHF. CDR3 sequence (DNA): TGTGCCAGTAGGGACAGGGACTACAATCAGCCCCAGCATTTT.

The chain uses TRBV29-1 and TRBJ1-2; weak D call: TRBD1 (5 bases). V lost 0 bases, J lost 7 bases, and 6 bases lay in between. The CDR3 consists of 11 residues. Germline CDR1 SQVTM, CDR2 ANQGSEA. The CDR3 DNA sequence: TGCAGCGTTGAAGATGGGGCTGGCTACACCTTC. It translates to CSVEDGAGYTF.

This CDR3 is CASTLRTGMNTEAFF. For the CDR3, the DNA is TGTGCCAGCACCCTAAGGACAGGCATGAACACTGAAGCTTTCTTT. The rearrangement joins TRBV6-5 to TRBJ1-1; 7 bases agree with TRBD1. V lost 7 bases and J lost 0; bases outside the gene matches: 8. The CDR3 is 15 amino acids. Per germline, CDR1 MNHEY and CDR2 SVGAGI.

The chain carries TRBV6-2 or TRBV6-3 and TRBJ2-7; no definite D call. Germline CDR1 MNHEY, CDR2 SVGEGT. Between the trimmed V and J ends, which lost 2 bases and 2 bases, there was a span of 10 bases. This CDR3 is 14 amino acids long. In DNA, the CDR3 is TGTGCCAGCAGTTACGGTGGGCAGGCCTACGAGCAGTACTTC. Residues: CASSYGGQAYEQYF.

The V call is TRBV19, the J call TRBJ1-4; D ambiguous. V lost 7 bases and J 10 bases, leaving 16 bases between the germline ends. CDR3 length equals 13 residues. From germline, CDR1 is LNHDA and CDR2 SQIVND (reference sequence). This CDR3 reads CASTHPSGGKLFF. The DNA of the CDR3 is TGTGCCAGTACCCACCCATCTGGAGGAAAACTGTTTTTT.

The gene calls are TRBV18 and TRBJ1-2, with a tentative D call TRBD1 (6 bases). Germline values: CDR1 KGHSH, CDR2 LQKENI. The CDR3 has 14 residues. V lost 0 bases, J lost 8 bases, and 13 bases lay in between. CDR3 sequence: CASSPPSTGSGYTF. CDR3 nucleotides: TGTGCCAGCTCACCACCGTCTACAGGGTCGGGCTACACCTTC.

V usage is TRBV3-1 (or the pseudogene TRBV3-2) and J usage is TRBJ1-1, with D perhaps matching TRBD1 (5 bases). CDR3 length equals 15 residues. The V gene's germline CDR1 is LGHDT and CDR2 YNNKEL (reference sequence). Trimming took 4 bases from V and 4 from J, leaving 16 bases between them. In DNA, the CDR3 is TGTGCCAGCAGCCTCCAAGCAGGGAGTTTCACTGAAGCTTTCTTT. Translation: CASSLQAGSFTEAFF.

The genes are TRBV18 and TRBJ1-4; D is ambiguous. This CDR3 has 13 residues. Trimming removed 6 bases at V and 4 bases at J, with 9 bases between. The germline V gene has CDR1 KGHSH and CDR2 LQKENI. The chain's CDR3 is CASSEGFNEKLFF. CDR3 DNA sequence: TGTGCCAGCTCGGAGGGATTTAATGAAAAACTGTTTTTT.

The gene calls are TRBV19 and TRBJ2-7, with D perhaps matching TRBD2 (7 bases). The germline V gene has CDR1 LNHDA and CDR2 SQIVND (reference sequence). The CDR3 totals 17 residues. Trimming shortened V by 6 bases and J by 3 bases, and 24 bases separated the two germline ends. CDR3 in amino acids: CASSPSRGEAGFYEQYF. The CDR3 coding sequence is TGTGCCAGTAGCCCCTCCAGGGGTGAAGCGGGGTTCTACGAGCAGTACTTC.